This T cell receptor beta chain was captured in a study of blood T cell repertoires in COVID-19. CDR3 size: 15 residues. J lost 7 bases, V lost 4 bases, and 8 bases had no gene match. Per germline, CDR1 MNHEY and CDR2 SVGAGI. Per the study methods: Nucleated cell counts were estimated from reference gene primer amplification. The repertoire was sequenced with immunoSEQ multiplex PCR; TCRdb's copy has only in-frame clones and lacks some. V, J and clone size derive from that table, while D and trimming were established from the DNA sequence. This repertoire shows 300,000 or so clones, roughly 90% found once; its top ten account for 2.5% to 3.5%.

This TCR was sampled from a woman aged 45-65 years who had been exposed to COVID-19. The chain employs TRBV6-5 and TRBJ2-1, with TRBD2 matching 9 bases. Material: PBMCs or T cells enriched from blood (not recorded which). This CDR3 is CASSWRGGTLNEQFF. The CDR3 DNA reads TGTGCCAGCAGTTGGCGGGGGGGCACGTTGAATGAGCAGTTCTTC.